Sequencing of this T cell receptor (beta chain) was carried out in a study of blood T cell repertoires in COVID-19. Germline V CDR1 and CDR2: MNHEY, SMNVEV (reference sequence). Trimming stripped 5 bases from V and 4 bases from J, with 14 bases between. The CDR3 consists of 14 residues. Sequencing was performed with immunoSEQ multiplex PCR; in TCRdb, only in-frame clones are kept and a portion is missing. Here the sample spans roughly 110,000 clones, about 82% being singletons. The source of this sequence is a man older than 75 with COVID-19, enrolled during active disease. V usage is TRBV27 and J usage is TRBJ1-1, with a possible D match to TRBD1 (6 bases). The material sequenced was peripheral blood. Written as DNA, the CDR3 is TGTGCCAGCAGTCCCAGGGGCAGGGGCACTGAAGCTTTCTTT. Translating gives CASSPRGRGTEAFF.